Sequencing of this T cell receptor beta chain was carried out in a study of blood T cells in healthy people across ages. Whole-study findings and limits: Donors of long life had a larger count of naive CD4+ cells and greater diversity than aged donors. Strong correlation linked observed beta diversity and percent naive T cells.

In its sample, this clonotype was seen a few times. Its target is unknown. The length of the CDR3 is 17 residues. V trimming: 5 bases; J trimming: 4 bases; junction bases outside the gene matches: 14. Germline values: CDR1 SGHTA, CDR2 FQGTGA. Each donor had around 11 milliliters of peripheral blood drawn. Sample-barcoded 5' priming and a J-beta primer mix drove a second PCR of roughly 6 to 12 cycles. Any given sample supplied a minimum of 3 million CDR3-containing paired-end reads. In TCRdb, the 5' RACE reads were re-called with MiXCR into one record per CDR3 protein. The sample includes around 1,700,000 distinct CDR3 sequences, 28% of them seen just once.

The receptor's source is a woman aged 25-40 years in good health. Material: blood. This chain uses TRBV7-3 with TRBJ2-1; 7 nucleotides line up with TRBD2. The CDR3 here is CASSPRFGSGEYNEQFF. In DNA, the CDR3 is TGTGCCAGCAGCCCCCGGTTCGGGAGCGGGGAATACAATGAGCAGTTCTTC.